Following are 32 T cell receptor beta chains from one sample sequenced in a study of graft-versus-host responses after intestinal transplantation. No antigen has been assigned to these receptors. Generated by immunoSEQ multiplex PCR, the TCRdb table keeps only in-frame clones and is missing some. The repertoire holds over 90,000 clones, with more than 85% as singletons. The material sequenced was unstimulated CD8+ T cells sorted from spleen or lymph node cells, taken before intestinal transplant. Source of these receptors: a human donor who received an intestinal transplant.

The chain has TRBV4-1 and TRBJ2-3; D might be TRBD2 (5 bases). CDR3 length equals 19 residues. Trimming stripped 1 base from V and 2 bases from J, with 22 bases between. From germline, CDR1 is MGHRA and CDR2 YSYEKL. DNA of the CDR3: TGCGCCAGCAGCCAAGTTCCCCTGCTAGCCCAAGCCTACACAGATACGCAGTATTTT. Protein sequence: CASSQVPLLAQAYTDTQYF.

This sequence joins TRBV11-3 and TRBJ1-1, with no clear D. This CDR3 has 13 residues. Deletions cut 0 bases from V and 7 bases from J, with 9 bases between. Germline assignment: CDR1 SGHNT and CDR2 YENEEA. CDR3 loop: CASSLEFGDEAFF. The CDR3, as DNA: TGTGCCAGCAGCTTAGAGTTCGGGGATGAAGCTTTCTTT.

The chain employs TRBV29-1 and TRBJ2-5, with TRBD2 matching 13 bases. Germline CDR1 reads SQVTM; CDR2 reads ANQGSEA. V trimming: 6 bases; J trimming: 3 bases; junction bases outside the gene matches: 4. The CDR3 contains 14 residues. The CDR3, as DNA: TGCAGCGTCGAGGGACTAGCGGGGAAAGAGACCCAGTACTTC. Its translation is CSVEGLAGKETQYF. The full variable domain, in which reference TRBV29-1 and TRBJ2-5 provide the parts outside the CDR3, is SAVISQKPSRDICQRGTSLTIQCQVDSQVTMMFWYRQQPGQSLTLIATANQGSEATYESGFVIDKFPISRPNLTFSTLTVSNMSPEDSSIYLCSVEGLAGKETQYFGPGTRLLVL.

This sequence joins TRBV27 and TRBJ2-3; D perhaps matches TRBD2 (6 bases). Germline V lookup: CDR1 MNHEY, CDR2 SMNVEV (reference sequence). The CDR3 runs 15 residues. Trimming stripped 6 bases from V and 2 bases from J, with 15 bases between. For the CDR3, the DNA is TGTGCCAGCAGCCCACTTGCGGGGTCCACAGATACGCAGTATTTT. Amino acid sequence: CASSPLAGSTDTQYF.

The chain's CDR3 is CASSYSSGENSPLHF. The CDR3 nucleotides are TGTGCCAGCAGTTACTCCTCGGGGGAGAATTCACCCCTCCACTTT. This chain links TRBV6-5 with TRBJ1-6; the D gene is possibly TRBD1 (5 bases). Trimming stripped 0 bases from V and 7 bases from J, with 10 bases between. CDR1 and CDR2 (germline): MNHEY, SVGAGI. This CDR3 has 15 amino acids.

The chain links TRBV4-1 to TRBJ2-7; 11 bases map to TRBD2. Germline CDR1 and CDR2: MGHRA and YSYEKL. V dropped 1 base and J dropped 2; count of bases not matched to a gene: 1. The CDR3 length is 15 residues. The CDR3 DNA is TGCGCCAGCAGCCAAGTGACTAGCGGGACCTACGAGCAGTACTTC. Amino acids: CASSQVTSGTYEQYF.

The chain is built from TRBV5-5 and TRBJ2-1; the D gene is possibly TRBD2 (7 bases). Germline CDR1 SGHKS, CDR2 YYEKEE (reference sequence). The CDR3 extends over 15 amino acids. The V end was cut by 5 bases, the J end by 5 bases, with 17 bases between. The CDR3 DNA follows: TGTGCCAGCAGGGGGGGGGCGGGAGTCAACAATGAGCAGTTCTTC. It is translated as CASRGGAGVNNEQFF.

This clone counts as medium-sized. This rearrangement joins TRBV6-5 to TRBJ2-7; perhaps TRBD2 as D (5 bases). Trimming stripped 6 bases from V and 2 bases from J, with 11 bases between. The CDR3 has 13 amino acids. Germline V gives CDR1 MNHEY, CDR2 SVGAGI. The CDR3 spells CASRLDGTYEQYF. The DNA for the CDR3 is TGTGCCAGCAGACTGGACGGGACCTACGAGCAGTACTTC.

With regard to this clone: The germline gene is not matched at one end of the junction; a read error may be the cause. V gene TRBV29-1 combines with J gene TRBJ2-1; 7 bases agree with TRBD2. The CDR3 spans 13 residues. Per germline, CDR1 SQVTM and CDR2 ANQGSEA. DNA of the CDR3: TGCAGCGTTGATACGGGAGGACACTTAGAGCGGTTCTTC. It yields the protein CSVDTGGHLERFF.

The chain has TRBV6-1 and TRBJ2-7; D possibly corresponds to TRBD1 (5 bases). The CDR3 has 14 amino acids. V gave up 4 bases and J gave up 0 bases, with 10 bases separating them. Germline values: CDR1 MNHNS, CDR2 SASEGT. CDR3 sequence (DNA): TGTGCCAGCAGTGGACTCAGGGCCTCCTACGAGCAGTACTTC. It specifies CASSGLRASYEQYF.

This chain joins TRBV7-9 and TRBJ2-1; TRBD2 aligns across 7 bases. The CDR3 extends over 17 amino acids. CDR1 and CDR2 from the germline V gene are SEHNR and FQNEAQ (reference sequence). Losses at the gene ends were 1 base for V and 4 bases for J; bases not matched to a gene: 10. The CDR3 DNA reads as TGTGCCAGCAGCTTAGTAGAGCTAGCGGAGACATACAATGAGCAGTTCTTC. Translating it yields CASSLVELAETYNEQFF.

The chain combines TRBV28 with TRBJ2-2, with 8 bases aligning to TRBD1. Germline CDR1 reads MDHEN; CDR2 reads SYDVKM. CDR3 length: 15 amino acids. The trim removed 7 bases at V and 2 bases at J, leaving 6 bases unmatched. CDR3 protein: CASIRDRTNTGELFF. The CDR3 nucleotides are TGTGCCAGCATACGGGACAGGACTAACACCGGGGAGCTGTTTTTT.

The chain has TRBV29-1 and TRBJ1-4; possible D gene TRBD1, 5 bases. The CDR3 loop spans 12 amino acids. V was clipped by 6 bases and J by 5 bases, with 10 bases between them. CDR1 is SQVTM and CDR2 is ANQGSEA in the germline V gene. CDR3 region: CSVETENEKLFF. Written as DNA, the CDR3 is TGCAGCGTGGAGACAGAGAATGAAAAACTGTTTTTT.

On this clone itself: Other DNA sequences in this specimen translate into the identical CDR3. This chain links TRBV19 with TRBJ1-1, with D hard to call. Trimming left V 1 base short and J 4 bases short, with 7 bases between. Germline V gene lookup returns CDR1 LNHDA and CDR2 SQIVND (reference sequence). The CDR3 has 13 amino acids. CDR3 bases: TGTGCCAGTAGTATAGGAGAGGGCACTGAAGCTTTCTTT. Amino acid sequence: CASSIGEGTEAFF.

The chain recombines TRBV5-1 with TRBJ2-5, with 7 nucleotides matching TRBD1. There are 16 residues in the CDR3. In germline, CDR1 is SGHRS, CDR2 YFSETQ. V gave up 0 bases and J gave up 2 bases; unmatched junction bases: 7. The CDR3 reads CASSLGDSELQETQYF. CDR3 DNA: TGCGCCAGCAGCTTGGGGGACAGTGAATTACAAGAGACCCAGTACTTC.

About this clone: An end of the junction does not agree with germline; a read error may underlie this. The chain combines TRBV27 with TRBJ1-2; 7 bases align to TRBD1. CDR3 length equals 12 residues. From germline, CDR1 is MNHEY and CDR2 SMNVEV (reference sequence). The CDR3 DNA sequence: TGTGCCAGCGGTCCAGGGGGTGGAGGCTTTTCCTTC. Amino acid sequence: CASGPGGGGFSF.

The chain has TRBV7-9 and TRBJ2-7; a weak D match, TRBD1 (5 bases). Germline-derived CDR1 and CDR2 are SEHNR and FQNEAQ (reference sequence). The CDR3 covers 13 residues. The V gene lost 3 bases and the J gene lost 5 bases, with 11 bases spanning the gap. The CDR3 sequence is CASSFPGWDEQYF. The DNA of the CDR3 is TGTGCCAGCAGCTTTCCAGGGTGGGACGAGCAGTACTTC.

This chain uses TRBV19 with TRBJ2-1; maybe TRBD1 (6 bases). The CDR3 runs to 15 residues. Per germline, CDR1 LNHDA and CDR2 SQIVND (reference sequence). V lost 1 base, J lost 2 bases, and 9 bases lay in between. The CDR3 DNA follows: TGTGCCAGTAGTATAGGTACAGGGACCTACAATGAGCAGTTCTTC. It translates to CASSIGTGTYNEQFF.

This clone appeared a single time. This chain links TRBV5-1 with TRBJ2-3; weak D call: TRBD2 (6 bases). Germline values: CDR1 SGHRS, CDR2 YFSETQ. The CDR3 totals 16 residues. The germline V and J ends were trimmed by 5 bases and 4 bases, with 20 bases remaining between them. Here the CDR3 DNA reads TGCGCCAGCAGAGAAGGGGATCGGGAGCGGCCAGATACGCAGTATTTT. Its translation: CASREGDRERPDTQYF.

This chain uses TRBV6-5 with TRBJ1-5; unclear D gene. This CDR3 has 13 amino acids. Germline CDR1 reads MNHEY; CDR2 reads SVGAGI. Trimming took 7 bases from V and 7 from J, leaving 14 bases between them. The CDR3: CASKPGGFQPQHF. In DNA, the CDR3 is TGTGCCAGCAAACCCGGAGGGTTCCAGCCCCAGCATTTT.

V usage is TRBV5-4 and J usage is TRBJ2-1; 9 nucleotides line up with TRBD2. Germline V gene lookup returns CDR1 SGHNT and CDR2 YYREEE (reference sequence). The length of the CDR3 is 16 residues. The V and J ends lost 0 bases and 8 bases, in that order; junction bases with no gene match: 9. CDR3 region: CASSLGLDSGSYEQFF. Written as DNA, the CDR3 is TGTGCCAGCAGCTTGGGCCTTGATAGCGGGAGTTATGAGCAGTTCTTC.

CDR3: CASSSGLAGGAEQFF. The CDR3 nucleotides read TGCGCCAGCAGCTCCGGACTAGCGGGAGGGGCTGAGCAGTTCTTC. The rearrangement uses TRBV5-1 and TRBJ2-1; TRBD2 agrees at 15 bases. Germline V gene lookup returns CDR1 SGHRS and CDR2 YFSETQ. Trimming removed 3 bases from V and 9 bases from J; junction bases left unmatched: 4. This CDR3 contains 15 residues.

The table lists this clone with a few counts. The chain joins TRBV27 to TRBJ1-6; D unresolved. The ends were cut back, 9 bases at V and 1 base at J, with 4 bases in the middle. CDR1 and CDR2 from the germline V gene are MNHEY and SMNVEV (reference sequence). The CDR3 is 12 amino acids. As DNA, the CDR3 is TGTGCCAGTCGGTCCTATAATTCACCCCTCCACTTT. It specifies CASRSYNSPLHF.

This clone has just a few counts. CDR3 DNA: TGTGCCAGCAGTTACGGCAGCGGGGGCGATCGGTTCTTT. Translated, it gives CASSYGSGGDRFF. This chain joins TRBV6-6 and TRBJ1-1; D possibly corresponds to TRBD1 (6 bases). Trimming left V 2 bases short and J 14 bases short, with 18 bases between. From germline, CDR1 is MNHNY and CDR2 SVGAGI (reference sequence). This CDR3 is built from 13 residues.

The chain employs TRBV5-5 and TRBJ1-1; no reliable D call. V was pared by 0 bases and J by 5 bases, with 5 bases between. The germline gives CDR1 SGHKS, CDR2 YYEKEE (reference sequence). The CDR3 is 12 amino acids. CDR3 loop: CASSLVRTEAFF. CDR3 bases: TGTGCCAGCAGCTTGGTGAGGACTGAAGCTTTCTTT.

This sequence joins TRBV30 and TRBJ1-2; no clear D. CDR3 size: 13 residues. V lost 0 bases and J 4 bases, leaving 9 bases between the germline ends. CDR1 is GTSNPN and CDR2 is SVGIG in the germline V gene (reference sequence). This CDR3 is CAWSVTPVYGYTF. CDR3 nucleotide sequence: TGTGCCTGGAGTGTAACCCCGGTCTATGGCTACACCTTC.

The J gene is TRBJ1-2, the V gene TRBV4-3, with no clear D. The CDR3 contains 16 residues. Trimming cost V 0 bases and J 6 bases, with 17 bases left between them. Germline V gene sequence: CDR1 LGHNA, CDR2 YSLEER. The CDR3 reads CASSQDRTPVLDGYTF. In nucleotides, the CDR3 is TGCGCCAGCAGCCAAGATAGAACGCCCGTGCTGGATGGCTACACCTTC.

The rearrangement joins TRBV27 to TRBJ1-4; 7 nucleotides match TRBD1. The CDR3 is 15 amino acids. J was trimmed by 6 bases and V by 5 bases; bases with no gene match: 9. Germline V gene sequence: CDR1 MNHEY, CDR2 SMNVEV (reference sequence). CDR3 in DNA: TGTGCCAGCAGTCCACTGACAGGGTGGGATGAAAAACTGTTTTTT. Residues: CASSPLTGWDEKLFF.

This chain joins TRBV27 and TRBJ2-2; tentative D call: TRBD1 (5 bases). V was clipped by 5 bases and J by 10 bases, with 14 bases between them. In germline, CDR1 is MNHEY, CDR2 SMNVEV (reference sequence). The CDR3 is made up of 13 amino acids. The CDR3 loop reads CASSPSQGTELFF. The CDR3 nucleotides read TGTGCCAGCAGTCCCTCCCAGGGAACGGAGCTGTTTTTT.

The chain links TRBV7-2 to TRBJ2-1; D ambiguous. The CDR3 sequence is 12 residues long. V shed 2 bases and J shed 7 bases, with 6 bases lying between them. The germline gives CDR1 SGHTA, CDR2 FQGNSA. CDR3 region: CASSLRVNEQFF. CDR3 DNA: TGTGCCAGCAGCTTACGGGTTAATGAGCAGTTCTTC.

With regard to this clone: Other DNA variants within this sample encode the same CDR3. V usage is TRBV5-1 and J usage is TRBJ2-7; the D gene is possibly TRBD1 (5 bases). This CDR3 is 15 amino acids long. Germline lookup yields CDR1 SGHRS and CDR2 YFSETQ. Deletions cut 0 bases from V and 5 bases from J, with 15 bases between. The CDR3 spells CASSLARQGWNEQYF. The DNA for the CDR3 is TGCGCCAGCAGCTTGGCACGGCAGGGATGGAACGAGCAGTACTTC.

The genes are TRBV10-2 and TRBJ2-7; tentative D call: TRBD1 (6 bases). The CDR3 is made up of 16 amino acids. CDR1 and CDR2 from the germline V gene are WSHSY and SAAADI. The V end was cut by 6 bases, the J end by 5 bases, with 23 bases between. The chain's CDR3 is CASSEGSQGGRDEQYF. DNA for the CDR3: TGCGCCAGCAGCGAAGGGTCACAGGGCGGAAGGGACGAGCAGTACTTC.